This record concerns one T cell receptor (beta chain) sequence. The antigen remains unidentified. The entry originates in a study of spatial heterogeneity in lung cancer. About the research overall: Sequencing was performed on follow-up PBMC samples when available, collected at a median of approximately 2 years after resection. TCR and UMI combinations that were unique each appeared, on average, more than ten times in raw reads. Study conclusions and caveats: Relative to follow-up, resection was when ubiquitous expanded tumor TCRs appeared more in blood.

TCRdb redid the calling of the 5' RACE reads with MiXCR, one entry per CDR3 protein. The sample carries more than 95,000 distinct CDR3 sequences, 9% to 15% recorded once. The sample's time point: blood at routine non-recurrence follow-up after resection. Frozen PBMC, nontumor lung or tumor provided whole RNA, which was sequenced unsorted. Trimming took 2 bases from V and 1 from J, leaving 14 bases between them. CDR3 length equals 16 residues. Per germline, CDR1 MGHRA and CDR2 YSYEKL. The chain joins TRBV4-1 to TRBJ1-1; D possibly corresponds to TRBD1 (6 bases). The source material was PBMCs, sampled at follow-up. The TCR originated in a male donor with early-stage non-small cell lung cancer. The CDR3 bases are TGCGCCAGCAGCCAATGGCCCAGGGGAAGGAACACTGAAGCTTTCTTT. Its translation is CASSQWPRGRNTEAFF.